This TCR beta chain comes out of a study of cytomegalovirus exposure and HLA in healthy donors. Only in-frame clones appear in the TCRdb table, and some are missing; sequencing was by immunoSEQ multiplex PCR. The table records about 360,000 clones, about nine tenths of them present only once. This clone came up once. Its antigen is unknown. Study findings and constraints: In the roughly 130 validation repertoires, a later analysis found that first-cohort TCR clusters tended to co-occur. Three chains tied to CMV proved CMV antigen-specific in vitro. Many donors shared some public TCRs, even though most TCR sequences were rare. A classifier reportedly called cytomegalovirus status with high sensitivity and specificity.

Germline values: CDR1 SGHAT, CDR2 FQNNGV. Unmatched junction bases numbered 18, after V lost 5 bases and J lost 7 bases. The CDR3 is made up of 17 amino acids. The chain recombines TRBV11-2 with TRBJ2-3; 7 nucleotides match TRBD2. The sample comprised PBMCs. This clonotype was sampled from a woman younger than 35 in good health and CMV-seronegative. CDR3 DNA: TGTGCCAGCAGCCCCAGCCGGGCGGGAGTCGGTCTAAATACGCAGTATTTT. Its translation: CASSPSRAGVGLNTQYF.